The 30 T cell receptor beta chains presented below share a single source sample, sequenced in a study of CDR3 diversity in severe acne. TCRdb re-derived calls from the PCR reads in MiXCR, one entry per CDR3 protein. The sample has some 90,000 distinct CDR3 sequences; under 55% are singletons. Sequenced input: blood. These receptors were collected from a male donor with severe acne vulgaris.

This clonotype was recorded at least ten times. The chain employs TRBV20-1 and TRBJ2-5; TRBD2 agrees at 7 bases. J gave up 3 bases and V 0 bases, and 7 bases lay outside the gene matches. This CDR3 has 15 residues. Germline CDR1 is DFQATT and CDR2 is SNEGSKA (reference sequence). CDR3 nucleotide sequence: TGCAGTGCTAGAGATCTCCGGCTAGCGGAAGAGACCCAGTACTTC. Its protein product is CSARDLRLAEETQYF.

Remarks on this clonotype: One base away lies a much larger clone, so this may be a sequencing read error. This chain links TRBV20-1 with TRBJ2-3, with 12 positions matching TRBD2. The CDR3 runs 14 residues. Germline lookup yields CDR1 DFQATT and CDR2 SNEGSKA (reference sequence). The CDR3 DNA follows: TGCAGTGCTAATGGACTAGCGGGATACGGAACGCAGTGTTTT. This sequence encodes CSANGLAGYGTQCF.

This sequence joins TRBV5-6 and TRBJ2-5; D call uncertain. V lost 1 base and J lost 5, with 12 bases in between. Germline loops: CDR1 SGHDT, CDR2 YYEEEE. There are 14 residues in the CDR3. This CDR3 reads CASSLTLNLETQYF. The CDR3 DNA reads as TGTGCCAGCAGCTTGACGCTGAACTTGGAGACCCAGTACTTC.

With respect to this clonotype: An end of the junction does not agree with germline; a read error may underlie this. This sequence joins TRBV5-6 and TRBJ2-6; D is possibly TRBD2 (5 bases). Germline CDR1 SGHDT, CDR2 YYEEEE. The CDR3 loop spans 16 amino acids. The CDR3 nucleotides are TGTGCCAGCGGCTTGGCCGGGATAGCTGGGGCCAACGTCCTGACTTTC. Its translation is CASGLAGIAGANVLTF.

The chain couples TRBV6-1 to TRBJ2-6; D is possibly TRBD1 (6 bases). Looked up from germline, CDR1 is MNHNS and CDR2 is SASEGT. V lost 8 bases, J lost 2 bases, and 16 bases lay in between. The CDR3 consists of 16 residues. CDR3 region: CASLFVPGAGANVLTF. CDR3 sequence (DNA): TGTGCCAGCCTTTTCGTCCCAGGGGCTGGGGCCAACGTCCTGACTTTC.

This clonotype was seen at least ten times. The chain uses TRBV29-1 and TRBJ1-4; maybe TRBD1 (5 bases). The V gene lost 1 base and the J gene lost 5 bases, with 14 bases spanning the gap. Germline V gene data show CDR1 as SQVTM and CDR2 as ANQGSEA. The CDR3 contains 15 residues. The CDR3 DNA sequence: TGCAGCGTTGAAGGGCCGCCAGGGACCAATGAAAAACTGTTTTTT. It is translated as CSVEGPPGTNEKLFF.

In its sample, this clonotype was seen a few times. Mismatch with germline at one junction end may stem from a read error. This chain uses TRBV2 with TRBJ2-1; TRBD2 aligns across 10 bases. Germline CDR1 reads SNHLY; CDR2 reads FYNNEI. The CDR3 covers 16 residues. The CDR3 spells CASSWEASGSPNGQFF. CDR3 nucleotide sequence: TGTGCCAGCAGCTGGGAGGCTAGCGGGAGTCCGAATGGGCAGTTCTTC.

The V call is TRBV2, the J call TRBJ2-5, with D possibly matching TRBD1 (6 bases). CDR1 is SNHLY, CDR2 FYNNEI, per germline. The V gene lost 1 base and the J gene lost 3 bases, with 15 bases spanning the gap. This CDR3 is built from 16 residues. This CDR3 reads CASSEGGRGEEETQYF. Here the CDR3 DNA reads TGTGCCAGCAGTGAAGGGGGCAGGGGAGAGGAAGAGACCCAGTACTTC.

Details on this clonotype: Being one base from a much bigger clone, this may be a read error. Since the CDR3 does not end with the conserved phenylalanine or tryptophan, this likely comes from a read error. The chain carries TRBV10-3 and TRBJ1-6; no clear D. The CDR3 contains 16 residues. CDR1 is ENHRY and CDR2 is SYGVKD in the germline V gene. V was shortened by 0 bases and J by 6 bases, with 12 bases between the two germline ends. In DNA, the CDR3 is TGTGCCATCAGTGAGTCGACTTGGGGAATTAATTCACCCCTCCACTTA. It translates to CAISESTWGINSPLHL.

A note on this clonotype: A much bigger clone sits one base away, suggesting this may be a read error. This chain links TRBV25-1 with TRBJ1-4; a weak D match, TRBD1 (5 bases). This CDR3 is built from 15 residues. CDR1 MGHDK and CDR2 SYGVNS come from the germline V gene. CDR3 nucleotide sequence: TGTGCCAGCAGTGTAACAGGAGCAACTAATGAAAGACTGTTTTTT. Its protein is CASSVTGATNERLFF.

There are a few counts of this clonotype. This rearrangement joins TRBV11-2 to TRBJ2-2, with TRBD1 identical over 9 bases. The CDR3 spans 16 residues. The germline CDR1 and CDR2 sequences are SGHAT and FQNNGV. J was trimmed by 7 bases and V by 5 bases; bases with no gene match: 11. Here the CDR3 reads CASSVINRGLYGELFF. The CDR3 DNA follows: TGTGCCAGCAGCGTTATAAACAGGGGGCTTTACGGGGAGCTGTTTTTT.

In regard to this clonotype: A read error may produce the germline difference seen at one junction end. The genes are TRBV5-1 and TRBJ1-3; TRBD1 might be the D (5 bases). The CDR3 sequence is 16 residues long. Germline V gene data show CDR1 as SGHRS and CDR2 as YFSETQ. DNA for the CDR3: TGCGCCAGCAGCCGGGACGGCGGGACCTCTGGAAACACCATATTTTTT. Residues: CASSRDGGTSGNTIFF.

This clonotype showed up just a few times. The chain couples TRBV20-1 to TRBJ2-1, with D maybe TRBD1 (5 bases). Germline V lookup: CDR1 DFQATT, CDR2 SNEGSKA (reference sequence). The CDR3 extends over 18 amino acids. V was clipped by 2 bases and J by 0 bases, with 20 bases between them. CDR3 sequence: CSARSLPGQGSSYNEQFF. Written as DNA, the CDR3 is TGCAGTGCTAGATCACTCCCCGGACAAGGAAGCTCCTACAATGAGCAGTTCTTC.

The chain links TRBV2 to TRBJ2-7, with 10 bases fitting TRBD2. With V trimmed by 6 bases and J by 5 bases, 10 bases remained unmatched. The CDR3 length is 15 residues. Germline V gives CDR1 SNHLY, CDR2 FYNNEI. The CDR3 is CASSGRLAGDDEQYF. CDR3 in DNA: TGTGCCAGCAGCGGGAGGCTAGCGGGAGACGACGAGCAGTACTTC.

The rearrangement links TRBV7-6 to TRBJ2-7, with a weak D call TRBD2 (7 bases). The CDR3 sequence is 15 residues long. CDR1 is SGHVS, CDR2 FNYEAQ, per germline. V gave up 5 bases and J gave up 3 bases, with 17 bases separating them. CDR3 coding DNA: TGTGCCAGCAGCCTAGGAGCGGGACAAAACTACGAGCAGTACTTC. Amino acids: CASSLGAGQNYEQYF.

This clonotype was seen ten or more times. The V and J genes are TRBV6-2 or TRBV6-3 and TRBJ2-2; TRBD2 matches 8 bases. J lost 1 base, V lost 8 bases, and 3 bases had no gene match. CDR1 and CDR2 from the germline V gene are MNHEY and SVGEGT. The length of the CDR3 is 14 residues. The CDR3 sequence: CASQAGGNTGELFF. DNA for the CDR3: TGTGCCAGCCAGGCGGGAGGGAACACCGGGGAGCTGTTTTTT.

This clonotype was seen more than once but under ten times. The chain carries TRBV6-5 and TRBJ2-3; D perhaps matches TRBD1 (6 bases). The V and J ends lost 2 bases and 0 bases respectively, with 12 bases between them. The CDR3 contains 16 residues. Germline V gene data show CDR1 as MNHEY and CDR2 as SVGAGI. Here the CDR3 reads CASSYDQGYSTDTQYF. In nucleotides, the CDR3 is TGTGCCAGCAGTTACGACCAGGGGTATAGCACAGATACGCAGTATTTT.

This clonotype turned up a few times. The chain joins TRBV3-1 to TRBJ2-5; 11 bases map to TRBD2. This CDR3 has 15 residues. The trim removed 5 bases at V and 5 bases at J, leaving 7 bases unmatched. Germline CDR1 reads LGHDT; CDR2 reads YNNKEL (reference sequence). The CDR3 loop reads CASSDQTSGMETQYF. DNA of the CDR3: TGTGCCAGCAGCGACCAGACTAGCGGGATGGAGACCCAGTACTTC.

V and J are TRBV7-8 and TRBJ2-1, with 11 bases that match TRBD2. The germline CDR1 and CDR2 sequences are SGHVS and FQNEAQ. This CDR3 comprises 13 residues. The CDR3 loop reads CAAGTSGANEQFF. The CDR3, as DNA: TGTGCAGCGGGGACTAGCGGCGCCAATGAGCAGTTCTTC.

This clonotype was counted at least ten times. V is TRBV4-1 and J is TRBJ1-2; 7 bases are a match to TRBD1. V trimming: 4 bases; J trimming: 7 bases; junction bases outside the gene matches: 6. Germline V CDR1 and CDR2: MGHRA, YSYEKL. The CDR3 totals 13 residues. CDR3 protein: CASSPGQPIGYTF. CDR3 coding DNA: TGCGCCAGCAGCCCGGGACAGCCAATTGGCTACACCTTC.

This clonotype was seen only once. CDR3 nucleotide sequence: TGTGCCAGCAGTTCACTGGGACTAGCGGGAGACGAGACCCAGTACTTC. It is translated as CASSSLGLAGDETQYF. The chain employs TRBV28 and TRBJ2-5; 14 bases are shared with TRBD2. This CDR3 has 16 residues. V shed 4 bases, J shed 5 bases, and the junction held 6 bases outside the gene matches. From germline, CDR1 is MDHEN and CDR2 SYDVKM.

This clonotype showed up just a few times. The chain recombines TRBV5-8 with TRBJ1-2; D gene uncertain. Between the trimmed V and J ends, which lost 0 bases and 8 bases, there was a span of 11 bases. This CDR3 has 13 residues. Germline CDR1 reads SGHTS; CDR2 reads YDEGEE. In DNA, the CDR3 is TGTGCCAGCAGCTTGGATTTGCTAGGCGGCTACACCTTC. Translation gives CASSLDLLGGYTF. The entire variable domain, with the rest obtained from reference TRBV5-8 and TRBJ1-2, is as follows: EAGVTQSPTHLIKTRGQQATLRCSPISGHTSVYWYQQALGLGLQFLLWYDEGEERNRGNFPPRFSGRQFPNYSSELNVNALELEDSALYLCASSLDLLGGYTFGSGTRLTVV.

The rearrangement uses TRBV10-3 and TRBJ2-7, with 10 bases aligning to TRBD1. There are 16 residues in the CDR3. The germline gives CDR1 ENHRY, CDR2 SYGVKD. The ends lost 1 base at V and 5 bases at J; junction bases unmatched: 8. CDR3: CAISELGQGHLHEQYF. The CDR3 DNA reads as TGTGCCATCAGTGAGTTGGGACAGGGGCATCTCCACGAGCAGTACTTC.

This clonotype was picked up one time. The CDR3 region has the DNA TGTGCCAGCAGCTTAAGGCAGGACTATGGCTACACCTTC. Translating it yields CASSLRQDYGYTF. The chain joins TRBV5-4 to TRBJ1-2; no definite D call. The CDR3 is 13 residues long. V lost 2 bases, J lost 3 bases, and 8 bases lay in between. Germline V lookup: CDR1 SGHNT, CDR2 YYREEE (reference sequence).

The chain employs TRBV5-4 and TRBJ2-7; 14 bases agree with TRBD2. From germline, CDR1 is SGHNT and CDR2 YYREEE (reference sequence). The CDR3 covers 14 residues. V gave up 4 bases and J gave up 11 bases; unmatched junction bases: 8. Here the CDR3 DNA reads TGTGCCAGCAGCGCCGGGACTAGCGGGAGAACGGAGTACTTC. Its translation: CASSAGTSGRTEYF.

In this sample, this clonotype turned up a few times. Without the conserved terminal phenylalanine or tryptophan, this CDR3 likely stems from a read error. J is TRBJ2-2 and V is TRBV7-3, with 10 bases fitting TRBD2. Germline V lookup: CDR1 SGHTA, CDR2 FQGTGA. This CDR3 region has 14 residues. Trimming at V came to 8 bases and at J to 7 bases, leaving 7 bases not matched to a gene. The chain's CDR3 is CASGLAGAIGELFS. The DNA of the CDR3 is TGTGCCAGCGGGCTAGCGGGAGCGATCGGGGAGCTGTTTTCT.

This clonotype showed up many times. V is TRBV28 and J is TRBJ2-7, with D unresolved. Looked up from germline, CDR1 is MDHEN and CDR2 is SYDVKM. The V end was cut by 8 bases, the J end by 3 bases, with 17 bases between. The CDR3 contains 14 residues. For the CDR3, the DNA is TGTGCCAGCGAAGAGGATGCCCGTGGCTACGAGCAGTACTTC. It yields the protein CASEEDARGYEQYF.

This clonotype was found a few times. The genes are TRBV19 and TRBJ2-7, with 10 nucleotides matching TRBD1. V gave up 9 bases and J gave up 2 bases; unmatched junction bases: 4. Germline CDR1 and CDR2: LNHDA and SQIVND (reference sequence). The length of the CDR3 is 13 residues. The CDR3 nucleotides read TGTGCCAGACGCGACAGGGGGCCCTACGAGCAGTACTTC. Translated: CARRDRGPYEQYF.

The V and J genes are TRBV6-5 and TRBJ1-1; a weak D match, TRBD1 (5 bases). The CDR3 contains 14 residues. CDR1 is MNHEY and CDR2 is SVGAGI in the germline V gene. Between the trimmed V and J ends, which lost 6 bases and 5 bases, there was a span of 16 bases. CDR3 region: CASRPFQGGTEAFF. The CDR3 region has the DNA TGTGCCAGCAGGCCGTTTCAGGGCGGGACTGAAGCTTTCTTT.

The chain combines TRBV7-9 with TRBJ2-7; D ambiguous. Germline CDR1 and CDR2: SEHNR and FQNEAQ (reference sequence). The CDR3 contains 12 residues. V gave up 8 bases and J gave up 3 bases, with 11 bases separating them. The CDR3 is CASLGIGYEQYF. CDR3 bases: TGTGCCAGCCTCGGTATAGGCTACGAGCAGTACTTC. The entire variable domain, with the rest obtained from reference TRBV7-9 and TRBJ2-7, is as follows: DTGVSQNPRHKITKRGQNVTFRCDPISEHNRLYWYRQTLGQGPEFLTYFQNEAQLEKSRLLSDRFSAERPKGSFSTLEIQRTEQGDSAMYLCASLGIGYEQYFGPGTRLTVT.